This TCR beta chain was recovered during a study of shared clonotypes between healthy human individuals. Across the study: A few men and a couple of women, aged 18 to 49, were donors.

The V gene's germline CDR1 is SGHTA and CDR2 FQGNSA. The ends were cut back, 5 bases at V and 9 bases at J, with 18 bases in the middle. The CDR3 totals 14 residues. At least ten counts were recorded for this clone. The identical CDR3 is also encoded by other nucleotide sequences in the sample. Profiling relied on immunoSEQ multiplex PCR, and the TCRdb table lists in-frame clones only, not all of them. The sample records some 450,000 clones, roughly four fifths being singletons. This rearrangement joins TRBV7-2 to TRBJ2-3, with D tentatively TRBD1 (5 bases). Specimen: PBMCs. The clonotype originates from a woman aged 40-49 years in good health. Some clones in this sample may be carry-over from other donors' samples. CDR3 DNA sequence: TGTGCCAGCAGCCAAGAAGCCGTGGGGCTGACGCAGTATTTT. Its protein product is CASSQEAVGLTQYF. The complete variable domain, with remaining parts taken from reference TRBV7-2 and TRBJ2-3, reads GAGVSQSPSNKVTEKGKDVELRCDPISGHTALYWYRQSLGQGLEFLIYFQGNSAPDKSGLPSDRFSAERTGGSVSTLTIQRTQQEDSAVYLCASSQEAVGLTQYFGPGTRLTVL.